This T cell receptor beta chain was recorded in a study of blood T cell repertoires in COVID-19. CDR3 length: 15 amino acids. Germline V gene lookup returns CDR1 MNHEY and CDR2 SVGEGT. The germline V and J ends were trimmed by 2 bases and 12 bases, with 22 bases remaining between them. Participants' own reports of clinical history determined their cohort assignment. Sequencing was performed with immunoSEQ multiplex PCR; in TCRdb, only in-frame clones are kept and a portion is missing. The table lists over 200,000 clones, 70% to 85% of them singletons, with about 2% in the top ten. Sequenced: PBMCs or T cells enriched from blood (not recorded which). The receptor comes from a man between 60 and 75 years old who had recovered from COVID-19. This sequence joins TRBV6-2 or TRBV6-3 and TRBJ1-1; tentative D call: TRBD1 (5 bases). The CDR3 spells CASSYEGEAGRETFF. DNA for the CDR3: TGTGCCAGCAGTTACGAAGGAGAGGCGGGACGCGAGACTTTCTTT.